Below, 15 T cell receptor beta chains from the same sample are listed, as sequenced in a study of T-cell reconstitution after alpha-beta-depleted transplantation in children. Unique molecular identifiers were incorporated when the TCRbeta library was constructed. From the PCR reads, TCRdb called clonotypes with MiXCR, one entry per CDR3 protein. The table records about 8,400 distinct CDR3 sequences, roughly 15% of them present only once. The specimen was PBMCs, mostly from graft donor cells, collected 60 days after TCRalphabeta/CD19-depleted stem cell transplant. These receptor sequences come from a girl less than two years old who had a stem cell transplant for combined immunodeficiency, so the T cells may come from the graft donor.

This clonotype turned up a few times. V and J are TRBV15 and TRBJ2-3, with D possibly being TRBD1 or TRBD2 (6 bases each). There are 18 residues in the CDR3. The V and J ends lost 2 bases and 0 bases respectively, with 18 bases between them. Germline values: CDR1 LNHNV, CDR2 YYDKDF (reference sequence). The CDR3 nucleotides are TGTGCCACCAGCAGATCCCGAAGTCGGGGGCTGAGCACAGATACGCAGTATTTT. The encoded protein is CATSRSRSRGLSTDTQYF.

With respect to this clonotype: It may be a read error: a sequence one base away is much more abundant. The chain is built from TRBV5-6 and TRBJ2-1; 7 bases match TRBD1. The CDR3 consists of 15 residues. Germline assignment: CDR1 SGHDT and CDR2 YYEEEE. Written as DNA, the CDR3 is TGTGCCAGCAGAGACCTGGGACAGAACTACCATGAGCAGTTCTTC. Encoded protein: CASRDLGQNYHEQFF.

This chain joins TRBV6-2 or TRBV6-3 and TRBJ2-7; perhaps D is TRBD1 or TRBD2 (5 bases each). The germline V gene has CDR1 MNHEY and CDR2 SVGEGT. V was clipped by 8 bases and J by 4 bases, with 18 bases between them. CDR3 size: 14 residues. In nucleotides, the CDR3 is TGTGCCAGCGGCCTGGGGGATGAGGGGTACGAGCAGTACTTC. Its translation is CASGLGDEGYEQYF.

To note about this clonotype: It may be a read error: a sequence one base away is much more abundant. This chain links TRBV20-1 with TRBJ2-7; TRBD2 matches at 10 bases. The CDR3 is 14 amino acids. Germline CDR1 reads DFQATT; CDR2 reads SNEGSKA (reference sequence). The J segment lost 4 bases and the V segment lost 3 bases, leaving 6 bases of the junction unmatched. This CDR3 is CSASKGLALYEQYF. DNA of the CDR3: TGCAGTGCTAGTAAGGGACTAGCGTTATACGAGCAGTACTTC.

The chain has TRBV11-3 and TRBJ2-3; tentative D call: TRBD1 (5 bases). CDR1 is SGHNT, CDR2 YENEEA, per germline. The CDR3 runs to 15 residues. V was shortened by 7 bases and J by 0 bases, with 14 bases between the two germline ends. CDR3 bases: TGTGCCAGCAACCGTAGGTCAGGGAGCACAGATACGCAGTATTTT. Protein sequence: CASNRRSGSTDTQYF.

This clonotype was seen many times. The chain uses TRBV10-3 and TRBJ2-7; tentative D call: TRBD1 (5 bases). Germline V CDR1 and CDR2: ENHRY, SYGVKD. The CDR3 is made up of 15 amino acids. Trimming removed 7 bases from V and 7 bases from J, with 23 bases in between. DNA of the CDR3: TGTGCCATCAAGGGGAACGGGCATAGATCCGGGGAGCAGTACTTC. This gives the protein CAIKGNGHRSGEQYF.

The CDR3 DNA follows: TGTGCCAGCACCGGGGGACAGGTGAGCTCCTACGAGCAGTACTTC. Protein sequence: CASTGGQVSSYEQYF. V is TRBV12-3 or TRBV12-4 and J is TRBJ2-7; 8 nucleotides match TRBD1. The CDR3 runs to 15 residues. The J segment lost 0 bases and the V segment lost 7 bases, leaving 8 bases of the junction unmatched.

This clonotype occurred many times. J is TRBJ1-1 and V is TRBV20-1; tentative D call: TRBD1 (5 bases). V was clipped by 2 bases and J by 4 bases, with 14 bases between them. Germline CDR1 DFQATT, CDR2 SNEGSKA (reference sequence). The length of the CDR3 is 14 residues. CDR3 sequence reads: CSARRPGVGTEAFF. CDR3 sequence (DNA): TGCAGTGCTAGACGTCCGGGGGTAGGCACTGAAGCTTTCTTT.

This clonotype was detected ten times or more. The V gene is TRBV5-1, the J gene TRBJ1-2; 8 positions agree with TRBD1. With V trimmed by 3 bases and J by 3 bases, 1 base remained unmatched. The CDR3 spans 13 residues. Germline V gene data show CDR1 as SGHRS and CDR2 as YFSETQ. The CDR3 region has the DNA TGCGCCAGCAGCTCGACAGGGGACTATGGCTACACCTTC. This translates into CASSSTGDYGYTF.

This clonotype was seen at least ten times. The rearrangement uses TRBV20-1 and TRBJ2-3, with D uncertain. Trimming removed 3 bases from V and 7 bases from J, with 11 bases in between. The CDR3 is 12 residues long. Germline CDR1 reads DFQATT; CDR2 reads SNEGSKA (reference sequence). CDR3 coding DNA: TGCAGTGCTAGTTTAACGGCAAATACGCAGTATTTT. The encoded protein is CSASLTANTQYF.

This clonotype was recorded a few times. The chain couples TRBV4-3 to TRBJ1-1, with TRBD1 as a possible D gene (5 bases). Germline CDR1 is LGHNA and CDR2 is YSLEER. CDR3 size: 15 residues. The V gene lost 1 base and the J gene lost 0 bases, with 9 bases spanning the gap. The CDR3 is CASSQGGRVNTEAFF. Here the CDR3 DNA reads TGCGCCAGCAGCCAAGGGGGACGGGTGAACACTGAAGCTTTCTTT.

This rearrangement joins TRBV12-3 or TRBV12-4 to TRBJ1-5; D gene uncertain. The germline V and J ends were trimmed by 3 bases and 5 bases, with 14 bases remaining between them. CDR3 size: 15 residues. The CDR3 DNA sequence: TGTGCCAGCAGTTTCTTAGGGCCCGGTTATCAGCCCCAGCATTTT. It is translated as CASSFLGPGYQPQHF.

The chain uses TRBV6-4 and TRBJ2-5, with unresolved D. V lost 0 bases, J lost 5 bases, and 7 bases lay in between. Per germline, CDR1 MRHNA and CDR2 SNTAGT. CDR3 size: 13 residues. The CDR3 DNA reads TGTGCCAGCAGTGACTCGATGGGGGAGACCCAGTACTTC. It yields the protein CASSDSMGETQYF.

This clonotype came up many times. The rearrangement links TRBV4-2 to TRBJ2-1; tentatively, D is TRBD1 (5 bases). Germline V gene lookup returns CDR1 LGHNA and CDR2 YNFKEQ. This CDR3 contains 14 residues. V was cut by 0 bases and J by 8 bases, with 11 bases left in between. In nucleotides, the CDR3 is TGTGCCAGCAGCCAAGATCGGGCCAGGGATGAGCAGTTCTTC. Amino acid sequence: CASSQDRARDEQFF.

V and J are TRBV6-5 and TRBJ2-7; D may be TRBD2 (5 bases). This CDR3 comprises 14 residues. V was cut by 2 bases and J by 6 bases, with 14 bases left in between. CDR1 and CDR2 from the germline V gene are MNHEY and SVGAGI. The CDR3 nucleotides are TGTGCCAGCAGTTACGCACGGGATTCCCGCGAGCAGTACTTC. This codes for CASSYARDSREQYF.